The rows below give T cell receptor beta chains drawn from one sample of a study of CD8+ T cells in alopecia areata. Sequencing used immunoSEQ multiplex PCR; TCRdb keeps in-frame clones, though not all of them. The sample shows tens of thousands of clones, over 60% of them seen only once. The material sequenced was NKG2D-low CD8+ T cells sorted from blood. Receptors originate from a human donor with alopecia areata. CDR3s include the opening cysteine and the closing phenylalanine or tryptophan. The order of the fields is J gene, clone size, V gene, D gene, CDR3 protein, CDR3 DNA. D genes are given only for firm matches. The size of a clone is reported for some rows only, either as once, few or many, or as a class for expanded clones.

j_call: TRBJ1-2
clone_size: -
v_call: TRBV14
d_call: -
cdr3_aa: CASSPPSTANYGYTF
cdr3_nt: TGTGCCAGCAGCCCCCCCTCGACAGCCAACTATGGCTACACCTTC

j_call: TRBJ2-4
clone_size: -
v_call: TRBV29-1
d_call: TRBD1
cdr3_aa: CSVVDRGPNIQYF
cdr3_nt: TGCAGCGTTGTGGACAGGGGTCCAAACATTCAGTACTTC

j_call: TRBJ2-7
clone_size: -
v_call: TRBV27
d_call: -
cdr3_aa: CASSLRGAYEQYF
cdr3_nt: TGTGCCAGCAGTTTAAGGGGCGCCTACGAGCAGTACTTC

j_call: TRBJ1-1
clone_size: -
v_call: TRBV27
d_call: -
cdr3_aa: CASSLFFQGETEAFF
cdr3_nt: TGTGCCAGCAGTTTATTTTTCCAGGGTGAGACTGAAGCTTTCTTT

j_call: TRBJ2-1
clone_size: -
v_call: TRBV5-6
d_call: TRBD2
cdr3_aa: CASVDGGSSYNEQFF
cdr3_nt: TGTGCCTCAGTGGACGGGGGGAGCTCCTACAATGAGCAGTTCTTC

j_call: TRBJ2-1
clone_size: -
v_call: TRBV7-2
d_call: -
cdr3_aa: CASSGDGYNEQFF
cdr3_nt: TGTGCCAGCAGCGGTGACGGCTACAATGAGCAGTTCTTC

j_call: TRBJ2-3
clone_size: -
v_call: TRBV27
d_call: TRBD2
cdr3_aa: CASSLPGLAGGPGDTQYF
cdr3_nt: TGTGCCAGCAGTTTACCTGGACTAGCGGGAGGGCCAGGGGATACGCAGTATTTT

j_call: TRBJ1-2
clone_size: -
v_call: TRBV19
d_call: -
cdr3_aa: CASSTHPLNGYTF
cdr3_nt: TGTGCCAGTAGTACTCACCCCCTTAATGGCTACACCTTC

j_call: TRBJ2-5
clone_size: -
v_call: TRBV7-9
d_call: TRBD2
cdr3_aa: CASSSERGTQYF
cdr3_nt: TGTGCCAGCAGCTCGGAGCGGGGGACCCAGTACTTC

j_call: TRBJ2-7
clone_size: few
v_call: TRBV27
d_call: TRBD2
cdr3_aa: CASRPVAGPTYEQYF
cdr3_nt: TGTGCCAGCAGACCTGTAGCGGGACCTACCTACGAGCAGTACTTC

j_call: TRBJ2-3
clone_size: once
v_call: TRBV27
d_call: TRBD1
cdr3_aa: CASSLFARGHTDTQYF
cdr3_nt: TGTGCCAGCAGTTTATTCGCCAGGGGGCACACAGATACGCAGTATTTT

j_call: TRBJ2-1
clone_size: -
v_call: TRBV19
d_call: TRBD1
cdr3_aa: CASALGQGASNEQFF
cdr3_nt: TGTGCCAGCGCGTTGGGACAGGGGGCTTCCAATGAGCAGTTCTTC

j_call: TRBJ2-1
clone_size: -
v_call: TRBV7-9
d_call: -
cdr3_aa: CASSPSGQYNEQFF
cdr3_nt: TGTGCCAGCAGCCCCAGCGGTCAATACAATGAGCAGTTCTTC

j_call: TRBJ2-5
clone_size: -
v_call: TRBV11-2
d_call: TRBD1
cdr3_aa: CASSSFPSGQMETQYF
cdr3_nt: TGTGCCAGCAGCTCCTTTCCCTCGGGACAGATGGAGACCCAGTACTTC

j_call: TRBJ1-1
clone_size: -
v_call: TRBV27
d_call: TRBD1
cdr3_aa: CASSVTGVLIAEAFF
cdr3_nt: TGTGCCAGCAGTGTGACAGGGGTTTTGATCGCTGAAGCTTTCTTT

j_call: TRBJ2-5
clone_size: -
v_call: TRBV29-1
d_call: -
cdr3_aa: CSVEATGREETQYF
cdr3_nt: TGCAGCGTGGAGGCGACAGGGAGGGAGGAGACCCAGTACTTC

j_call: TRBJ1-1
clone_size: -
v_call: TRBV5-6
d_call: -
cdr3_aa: CASSLGQAEAFF
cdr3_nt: TGTGCCAGCAGCTTGGGACAGGCTGAAGCTTTCTTT

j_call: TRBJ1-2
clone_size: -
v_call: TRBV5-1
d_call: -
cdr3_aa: CASSSDSDYGYTF
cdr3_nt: TGCGCCAGCAGCTCTGACAGCGACTATGGCTACACCTTC

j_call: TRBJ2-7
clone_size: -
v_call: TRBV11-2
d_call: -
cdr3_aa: CASSLQGYEQYF
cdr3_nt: TGTGCCAGCAGCTTACAGGGTTACGAGCAGTACTTC